This TCR beta chain was sequenced during a study of cytomegalovirus exposure and HLA in healthy donors (TCRdb year 2017). Describing the broader study: In an earlier analysis of about 560 of the donors, 276 Gb of sequence data and 95 million to 130 million unique TCR beta sequences from some 170 million T cells were reported. About 300 gigabases of sequencing data and around 80 million unique TCR sequences made up an early release that covered approximately 700 HLA-typed donors. The genetic ancestry cluster associated with self-reported Caucasian donors included about four fifths of the approximately 400 genotyped donors. The study aimed to test whether cataloging public T cell receptors could reveal signatures of past pathogen exposure. The T cell repertoires of around 730 subjects were profiled by immunosequencing and related to cytomegalovirus serostatus. Along with the approximately 600-subject first cohort, a separate validation cohort of over a hundred different subjects was used. To predict cytomegalovirus infection status, the study brought together high-throughput TCR immunosequencing, statistical association of individual TCRs with disease status, and machine learning. A later analysis re-analyzed previously published TCR beta repertoires from 666 donors and added high-resolution HLA genotyping to study TCR occurrence patterns. In the later analysis, no new phenotypic data were used to find candidate immune exposures; instead, reliance was placed on TCR beta sequences and their occurrence across donors. An earlier analysis of fewer than 700 of the donors applied high-throughput TCR beta sequencing to assess whether each TCR beta V gene segment acted as functional or pseudogenic. Alongside the repertoire data, information on donor age, sex, ethnicity and CMV serostatus was compiled. A later genetic analysis took genome-wide SNP genotypes for about three fifths of the roughly 700 donors and used that subset as a discovery cohort. All discovery cohort repertoires had been generated on a single sequencing platform. Both class I and class II loci were covered by HLA typing, at four-digit resolution. Typing coverage differed by locus: A, B, C, DRB1 and DQB1 were typed in roughly 629-630 donors, DQA1 in 522, DPA1 in 600 to 610, and DPB1 in just under 490. Because of strong linkage in the cohort, a few DR-DQ haplotypes were treated as single units for association and clustering. Among 350 to 400 genotyped donors of the cohort, an average of approximately 240,000 unique TCR beta nucleotide sequences were sequenced per donor, about a sixth of them non-productive. What the study reported, not specific to this receptor: In a later genetic analysis, a missense DCLRE1C variant was associated with V-gene and J-gene trimming of TCR beta chains, and the association was replicated in an independent cohort. A total of 164 TCR beta chains were listed by the study as associated with cytomegalovirus. Some IMGT-functional V segments, including TRBV6-2 and TRBV6-3, could not be distinguished by the 87-base-pair reads and were therefore excluded. A further reported finding was that TCR beta sequences accurately predicted the HLA-A and HLA-B alleles for most subjects in the first cohort. Broadly in line with IMGT annotations, most TCR beta V segments showed up in productive rearrangements about 90% or about 30% of the time in an earlier analysis of around 550 of the donors. Correlated functional status among segregating V segments might reflect linkage disequilibrium, but an unknown experimental factor could not be ruled out. Across donors, most TCR sequences were observed very rarely, whereas some public TCRs were present in many individuals. Compared with the approximately 720-donor mean, donors in an Asian-associated ancestry cluster had fewer N-insertions in productive TCRs, according to a later genetic analysis. A cluster of highly shared sequence variants was judged likely to represent a technical artifact of the sequencing pipeline. Several of the top co-occurrence clusters appeared to be linked to parvovirus B19, influenza, CMV and Epstein-Barr virus, according to a later analysis. In both the original and validation cohorts, the classifier was reported to diagnose cytomegalovirus status with high specificity and sensitivity. A few of the identified cytomegalovirus-associated TCR beta chains were confirmed in vitro to be specific for cytomegalovirus antigens. In a later analysis, the rate of TCR association differed among HLA loci, with DRB1 alleles having the most associated TCRs and HLA-C alleles having the fewest. Because HLA typing was unavailable for some donors at each locus, only the typed subset was used in association tests. Assigning TCR associations to individual alleles was difficult when HLA alleles, especially DR and DQ, strongly co-occurred. A later analysis found that HLA-associated TCR beta chains were more clonally expanded and had lower generation probabilities than equally common non-associated chains. Over 15 rarely observed V segments, including chromosome 9 orphons, were excluded from the earlier analysis of about 500 of the donors because counts were too low. Specific HLA alleles were associated with 15,000 to 20,000 TCR beta sequences at a false discovery rate of 0.05 in a later analysis. The cohort was sequenced for TCR beta chains only, and without alpha or paired-chain data the features that could be detected were limited. Presence/absence analyses assumed roughly uniform sequencing depth across donors, an assumption that may not hold. Immune exposure information for the cohort was limited to CMV serostatus. The authors suggested that the approach could potentially be generalized to other disease states and immunological phenotypes. Most CMV-associated TCR beta chains appeared to be HLA-restricted in a later analysis, and the HLA associations seemed to be driven largely by CMV exposure.

Library construction relied on the immunoSEQ multiplex PCR assay. For the multiplex PCR, a mixture combining 60 forward primers for TCR Vbeta segments and 13 reverse primers for TCR Jbeta segments was used. The CDR3 region of rearranged TCR beta genes was amplified from genomic DNA with a multiplex PCR assay. Amplified TCR beta libraries were sequenced as 87-base-pair reads on the Illumina HiSeq System. Processing in the source paper ran as follows. Across the roughly 640 repertoires, a later analysis counted 78 million or so unique TCR beta chains, around 11 million of which were shared by at least two donors. Raw reads were error-corrected and collapsed into unique sequences by a nearest-neighbor algorithm in which closely related sequences were merged to remove PCR and sequencing errors. CDR3 sequences were aligned to IMGT reference sequences to assign V, D and J gene segments. For a sequence to be retained, a match of at least six nucleotides was required to both a V gene segment and a J gene segment. Rearrangements were called productive when the CDR3 lacked stop codons and stayed in frame with V and J; all others were non-productive. Following IMGT convention, CDR3 was defined as the stretch from the second conserved V-encoded cysteine to the conserved J-encoded phenylalanine. The earlier analysis of about 500 of the donors excluded sequences that lacked an unambiguous match to a single V gene segment. In an earlier analysis of several hundred of the donors, V segments were called functional above 56.7% productive rearrangements and were called segregating when the between-donor standard deviation exceeded 5%. A statistical classification framework was built for diagnosing cytomegalovirus status from the catalog of TCR beta chain sequences. In a later analysis, V and J genes were assigned by comparing TCR nucleotide sequences against IMGT/GENE-DB human TR gene sequences. A later analysis assigned CDR3 sequences and most-parsimonious VDJ recombination scenarios with the TCRdist pipeline. In a later analysis, every TCR beta chain was defined by the combination of its CDR3 amino acid sequence and its V-gene family, and reads without a unique V-gene family were dropped. As a way to deal with suspected cross-contamination and a sequencing artifact, a later analysis dropped over 550 nucleotide sequences that were highly shared and had low generation probability. In a later analysis, a clonal expansion index for each public chain was calculated from normalized within-repertoire ranks of inferred template counts. In a later analysis, generation probabilities were computed with a VDJ recombination model fitted to out-of-frame rearrangements, and the resulting probabilities were checked against IGoR. In a later analysis, TCR-TCR, TCR-HLA and TCR-CMV co-occurrence was scored with hypergeometric tests, and a repertoire-size bias correction was applied to TCR pairs. A later analysis estimated false discovery rates by permuting HLA or CMV assignments 20 times. A later analysis grouped co-occurring TCRs with DBSCAN, adding TCRdist sequence similarity when clustering within HLA-allele-positive subsets. Repertoires with fewer than 30,000 or more than 120,000 public chains, plus five repertoires with anomalous nucleotide sharing, were excluded from co-occurrence clustering. Entries here come from immuneACCESS through TCRdb and include only in-frame sequences with V and J called. Some clones fail to appear in such tables; in the studies checked, an unresolved V gene covers under half of the shortfall, and the cause of the remainder is unknown. Clone size and the V and J calls come from that table; the DNA yielded D and trimming. Here the sample has some 150,000 clones; 80% to 90% occur a single time. The ten most abundant clones make up roughly 2.3% of the sample.

Deletion took 2 bases off V and 1 base off J, with a span of 12 bases between the germline ends. From the cysteine through the phenylalanine, the CDR3 covers 15 amino acids. This entry keeps only the CDR3 DNA: 45 bases, framed from base 1. CDR1 and CDR2, looked up from the germline V gene, are SGDLS and YYNGEE. The cohort consisted of 666 healthy bone marrow donors. Cohort members were all nominally healthy when sampled, although unrecorded immune exposures were likely present. The donor was CMV seronegative and was included in the group of 352 seronegative cohort members. Every donor gave a peripheral blood sample, and the peripheral blood mononuclear cells from that sample were used for TCR beta sequencing. The Qiagen DNeasy Blood Extraction Kit was used to extract genomic DNA from the blood cell samples. As for this clone: Its antigen remains undetermined. It has no much larger one-base neighbor in the sample; base qualities were not kept.

Sequenced material: PBMCs. Here the chain combines TRBV9 and TRBJ1-1; a tentative D match to TRBD1 spans 6 bases. The receptor's source is a young woman in good health and CMV-seronegative. The DNA reads TGTGCCAGCAGCGTGCAGGGGCAGAGGAACACTGAAGCTTTCTTT. It codes for CASSVQGQRNTEAFF.